The source of this TCR beta chain is a study of T cell repertoires and HLA-DP antigens. Findings and limits, study-wide: Sorted CD137+ clonality was 0.35 to 0.45 for both alloantigens, versus 0.03 to 0.04 pre-culture.

Only in-frame clones appear in the TCRdb table, and some are missing; sequencing was by immunoSEQ multiplex PCR. Among approximately 100,000 clones listed, around nine tenths were seen once. As concerns this clone: Its antigen remains unknown.

Sample: CD4+ T cells from PBMCs. The origin of this receptor is a man in his fifties in good health and CMV-seronegative.

The CDR3 coding sequence is TGCAGCGTCCAGACCTTACTAGCGGGAGCGGCAGATACGCAGTATTTT. It specifies CSVQTLLAGAADTQYF. This rearrangement joins TRBV29-1 to TRBJ2-3, with TRBD2 identical over 11 bases. The junction had 12 bases not matched to a gene; V was cut back by 6 bases and J by 4 bases. The CDR3 runs to 16 residues. The germline gives CDR1 SQVTM, CDR2 ANQGSEA.